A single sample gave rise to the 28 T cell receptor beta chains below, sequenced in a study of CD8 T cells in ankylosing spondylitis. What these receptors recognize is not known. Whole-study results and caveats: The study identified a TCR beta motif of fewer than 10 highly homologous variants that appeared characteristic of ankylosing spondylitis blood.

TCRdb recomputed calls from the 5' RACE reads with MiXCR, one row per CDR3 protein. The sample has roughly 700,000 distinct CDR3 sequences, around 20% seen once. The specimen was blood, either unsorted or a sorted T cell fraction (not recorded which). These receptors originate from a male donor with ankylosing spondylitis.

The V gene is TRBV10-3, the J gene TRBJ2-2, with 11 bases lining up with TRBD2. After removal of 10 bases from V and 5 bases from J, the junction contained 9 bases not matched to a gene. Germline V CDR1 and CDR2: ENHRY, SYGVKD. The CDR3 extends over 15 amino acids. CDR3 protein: CATKELAGVTGELFF. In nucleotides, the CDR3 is TGTGCCACCAAGGAACTAGCGGGAGTAACCGGGGAGCTGTTTTTT.

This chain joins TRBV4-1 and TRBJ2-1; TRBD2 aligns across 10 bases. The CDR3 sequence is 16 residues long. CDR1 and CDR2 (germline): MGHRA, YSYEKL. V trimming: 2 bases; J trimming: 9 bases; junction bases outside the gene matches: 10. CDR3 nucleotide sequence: TGCGCCAGCAGCCAACAAAAGGGACTAGCGTTCGTTGAGCAGTTCTTC. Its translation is CASSQQKGLAFVEQFF.

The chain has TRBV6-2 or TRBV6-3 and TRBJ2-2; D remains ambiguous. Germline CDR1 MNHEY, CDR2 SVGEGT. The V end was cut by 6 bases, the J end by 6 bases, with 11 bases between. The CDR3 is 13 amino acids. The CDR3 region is CASRSNWSGELFF. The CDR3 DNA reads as TGTGCCAGCAGATCGAATTGGTCCGGGGAGCTGTTTTTT.

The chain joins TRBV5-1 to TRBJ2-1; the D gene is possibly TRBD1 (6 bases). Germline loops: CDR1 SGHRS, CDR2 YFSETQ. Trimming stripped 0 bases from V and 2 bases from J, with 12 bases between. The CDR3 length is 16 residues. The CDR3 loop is CASSLEGQGTYNEQFF. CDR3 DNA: TGCGCCAGCAGCTTGGAAGGGCAGGGGACCTACAATGAGCAGTTCTTC.

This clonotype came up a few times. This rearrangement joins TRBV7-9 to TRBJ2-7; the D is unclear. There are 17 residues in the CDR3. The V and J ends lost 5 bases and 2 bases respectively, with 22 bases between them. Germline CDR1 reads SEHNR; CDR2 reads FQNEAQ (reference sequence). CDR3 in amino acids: CASSPVSWATTAYEQYF. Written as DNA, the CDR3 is TGTGCCAGCAGCCCCGTGAGTTGGGCTACTACGGCCTACGAGCAGTACTTC.

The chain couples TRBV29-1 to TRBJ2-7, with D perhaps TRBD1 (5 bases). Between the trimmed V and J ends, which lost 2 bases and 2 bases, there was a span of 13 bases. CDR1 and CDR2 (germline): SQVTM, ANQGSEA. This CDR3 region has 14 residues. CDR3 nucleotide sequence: TGCAGCGTTGAATTTCAGGGTAGGACCTACGAGCAGTACTTC. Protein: CSVEFQGRTYEQYF.

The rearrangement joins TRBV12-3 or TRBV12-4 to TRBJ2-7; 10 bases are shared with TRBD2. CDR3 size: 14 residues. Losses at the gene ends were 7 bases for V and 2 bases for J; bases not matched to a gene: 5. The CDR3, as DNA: TGTGCCAGCAAACGGACTAGCGGTACCTACGAGCAGTACTTC. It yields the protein CASKRTSGTYEQYF.

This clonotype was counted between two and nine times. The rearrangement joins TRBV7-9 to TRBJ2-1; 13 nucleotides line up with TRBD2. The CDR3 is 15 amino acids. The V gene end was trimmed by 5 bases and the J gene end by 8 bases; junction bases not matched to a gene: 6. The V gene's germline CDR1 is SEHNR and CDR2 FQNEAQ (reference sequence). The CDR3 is CASSPLAGGMDEQFF. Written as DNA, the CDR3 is TGTGCCAGCAGCCCACTAGCGGGAGGGATGGATGAGCAGTTCTTC.

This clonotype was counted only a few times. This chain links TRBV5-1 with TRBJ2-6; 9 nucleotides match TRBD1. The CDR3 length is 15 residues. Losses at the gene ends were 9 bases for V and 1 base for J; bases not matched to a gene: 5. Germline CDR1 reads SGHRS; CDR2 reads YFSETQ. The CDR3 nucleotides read TGCGCCACGGGACAGGGAGATTCTGGGGCCAACGTCCTGACTTTC. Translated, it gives CATGQGDSGANVLTF.

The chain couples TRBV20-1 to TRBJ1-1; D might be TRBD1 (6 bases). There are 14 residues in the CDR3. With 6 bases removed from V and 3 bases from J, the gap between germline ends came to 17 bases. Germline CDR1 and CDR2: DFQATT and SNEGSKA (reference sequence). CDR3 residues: CSALTGTFDTEAFF. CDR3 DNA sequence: TGCAGTGCCTTGACAGGTACGTTCGACACTGAAGCTTTCTTT.

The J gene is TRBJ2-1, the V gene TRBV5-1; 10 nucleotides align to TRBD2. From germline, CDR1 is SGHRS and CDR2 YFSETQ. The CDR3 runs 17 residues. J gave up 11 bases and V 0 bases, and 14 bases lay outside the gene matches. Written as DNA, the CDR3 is TGCGCCAGCAGCTTGGAGGCTAGCGGGGGTGCCCAAGGGAAGCAGTTCTTC. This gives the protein CASSLEASGGAQGKQFF.

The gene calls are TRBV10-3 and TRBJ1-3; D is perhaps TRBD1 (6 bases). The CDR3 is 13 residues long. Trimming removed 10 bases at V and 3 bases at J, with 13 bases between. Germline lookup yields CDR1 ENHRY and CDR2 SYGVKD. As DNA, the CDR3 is TGTGCCACCCTCGACAGGAGTGGAAACACCATATATTTT. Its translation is CATLDRSGNTIYF.

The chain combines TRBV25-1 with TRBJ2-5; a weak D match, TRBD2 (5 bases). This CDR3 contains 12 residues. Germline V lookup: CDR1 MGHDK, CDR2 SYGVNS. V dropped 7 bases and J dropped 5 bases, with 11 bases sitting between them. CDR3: CASNTGKETQYF. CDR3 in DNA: TGTGCCAGCAACACGGGAAAGGAGACCCAGTACTTC.

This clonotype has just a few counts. The CDR3 reads CASSRTGSDEQFF. CDR3 in DNA: TGTGCCAGCAGTCGGACAGGGTCGGATGAGCAGTTCTTC. The chain recombines TRBV27 with TRBJ2-1, with 8 bases lining up with TRBD1. CDR3 length: 13 amino acids. V lost 5 bases and J lost 8; bases outside the gene matches: 5. Germline V lookup: CDR1 MNHEY, CDR2 SMNVEV (reference sequence).

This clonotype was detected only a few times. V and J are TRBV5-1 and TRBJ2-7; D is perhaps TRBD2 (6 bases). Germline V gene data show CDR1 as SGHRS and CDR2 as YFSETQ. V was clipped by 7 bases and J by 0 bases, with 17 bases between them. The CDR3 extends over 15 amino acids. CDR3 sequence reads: CASRTGTLNSYEQYF. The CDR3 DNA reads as TGCGCCAGCCGAACCGGGACTCTAAACTCCTACGAGCAGTACTTC.

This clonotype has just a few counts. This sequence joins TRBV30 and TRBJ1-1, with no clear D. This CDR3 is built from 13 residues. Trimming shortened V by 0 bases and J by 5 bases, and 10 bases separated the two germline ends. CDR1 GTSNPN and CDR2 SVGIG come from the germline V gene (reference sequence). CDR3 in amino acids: CAWSVSGWTEAFF. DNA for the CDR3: TGTGCCTGGAGTGTAAGTGGGTGGACTGAAGCTTTCTTT.

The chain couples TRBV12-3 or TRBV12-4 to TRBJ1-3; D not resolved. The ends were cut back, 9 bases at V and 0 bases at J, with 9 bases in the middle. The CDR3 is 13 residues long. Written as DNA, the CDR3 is TGTGCCAGTTTTAGGGACTCTGGAAACACCATATATTTT. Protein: CASFRDSGNTIYF.

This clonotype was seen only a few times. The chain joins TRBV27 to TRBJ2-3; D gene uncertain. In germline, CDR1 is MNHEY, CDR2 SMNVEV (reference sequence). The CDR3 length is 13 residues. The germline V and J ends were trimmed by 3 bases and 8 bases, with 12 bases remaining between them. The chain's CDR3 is CASSFVETGTQYF. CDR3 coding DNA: TGTGCCAGCAGTTTTGTTGAAACTGGTACGCAGTATTTT.

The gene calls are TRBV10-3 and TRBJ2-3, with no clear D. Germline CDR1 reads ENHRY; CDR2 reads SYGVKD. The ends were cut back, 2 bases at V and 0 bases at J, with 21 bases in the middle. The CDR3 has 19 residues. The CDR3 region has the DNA TGTGCCATCAGTGAGCCTGACACTGTCTATTTTACTAGCACAGATACGCAGTATTTT. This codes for CAISEPDTVYFTSTDTQYF.

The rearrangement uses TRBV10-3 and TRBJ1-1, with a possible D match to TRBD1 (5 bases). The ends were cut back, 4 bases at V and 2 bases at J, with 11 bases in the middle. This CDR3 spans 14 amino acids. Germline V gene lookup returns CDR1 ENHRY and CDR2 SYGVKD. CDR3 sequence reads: CAISAETANTEAFF. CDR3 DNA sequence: TGTGCCATCAGTGCCGAGACAGCAAACACTGAAGCTTTCTTT.

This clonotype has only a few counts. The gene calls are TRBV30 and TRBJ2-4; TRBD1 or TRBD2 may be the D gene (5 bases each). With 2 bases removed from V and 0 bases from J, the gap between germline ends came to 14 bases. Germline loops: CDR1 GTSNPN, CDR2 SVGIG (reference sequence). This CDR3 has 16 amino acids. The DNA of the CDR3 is TGTGCCTGGAGTCCAACCGGGACCCTAGCCAAAAACATTCAGTACTTC. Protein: CAWSPTGTLAKNIQYF. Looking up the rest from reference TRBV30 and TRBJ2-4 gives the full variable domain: SQTIHQWPATLVQPVGSPLSLECTVEGTSNPNLYWYRQAAGRGLQLLFYSVGIGQISSEVPQNLSASRPQDRQFILSSKKLLLSDSGFYLCAWSPTGTLAKNIQYFGAGTRLSVL.

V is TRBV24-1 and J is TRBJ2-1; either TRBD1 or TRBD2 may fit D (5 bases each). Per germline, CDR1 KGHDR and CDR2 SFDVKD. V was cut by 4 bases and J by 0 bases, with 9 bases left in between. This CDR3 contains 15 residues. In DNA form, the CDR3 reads TGTGCCACCAGTGAGGGGGTCAGCTCCTACAATGAGCAGTTCTTC. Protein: CATSEGVSSYNEQFF.

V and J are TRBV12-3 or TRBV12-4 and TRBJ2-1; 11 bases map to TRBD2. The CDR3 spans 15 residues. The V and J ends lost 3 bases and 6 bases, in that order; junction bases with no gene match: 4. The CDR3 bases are TGTGCCAGCAGTTTTGGACTAGCGGGCCCCAATGAGCAGTTCTTC. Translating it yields CASSFGLAGPNEQFF.

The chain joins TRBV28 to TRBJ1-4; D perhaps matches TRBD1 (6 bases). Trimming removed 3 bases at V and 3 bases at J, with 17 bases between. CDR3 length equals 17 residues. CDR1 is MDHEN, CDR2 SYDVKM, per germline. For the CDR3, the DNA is TGTGCCAGCAGTTTTTCATGGGGGAAGGGGGCTAATGAAAAACTGTTTTTT. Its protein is CASSFSWGKGANEKLFF.

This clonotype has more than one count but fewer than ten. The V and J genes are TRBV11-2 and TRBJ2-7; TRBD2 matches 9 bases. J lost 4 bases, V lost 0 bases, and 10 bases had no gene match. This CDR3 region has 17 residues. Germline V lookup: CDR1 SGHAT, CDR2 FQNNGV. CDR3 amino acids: CASSLDRTASGIYEQYF. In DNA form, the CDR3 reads TGTGCCAGCAGCTTAGATAGGACGGCTAGCGGGATTTACGAGCAGTACTTC.

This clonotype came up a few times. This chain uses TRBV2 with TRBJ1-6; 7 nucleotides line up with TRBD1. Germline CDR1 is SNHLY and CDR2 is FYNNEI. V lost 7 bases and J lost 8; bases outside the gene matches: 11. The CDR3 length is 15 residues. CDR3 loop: CASTETGLIDSPLHF. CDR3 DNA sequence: TGTGCCAGCACCGAGACAGGGCTTATTGATTCACCCCTCCACTTT. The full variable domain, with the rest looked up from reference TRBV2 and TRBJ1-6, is EPEVTQTPSHQVTQMGQEVILRCVPISNHLYFYWYRQILGQKVEFLVSFYNNEISEKSEIFDDQFSVERPDGSNFTLKIRSTKLEDSAMYFCASTETGLIDSPLHFGNGTRLTVT.

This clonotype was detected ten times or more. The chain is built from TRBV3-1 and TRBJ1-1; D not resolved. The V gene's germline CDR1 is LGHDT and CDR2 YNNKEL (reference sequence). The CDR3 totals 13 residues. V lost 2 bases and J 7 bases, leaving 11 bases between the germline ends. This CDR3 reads CASSQPGRIEAFF. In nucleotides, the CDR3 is TGTGCCAGCAGCCAACCCGGACGGATTGAAGCTTTCTTT.

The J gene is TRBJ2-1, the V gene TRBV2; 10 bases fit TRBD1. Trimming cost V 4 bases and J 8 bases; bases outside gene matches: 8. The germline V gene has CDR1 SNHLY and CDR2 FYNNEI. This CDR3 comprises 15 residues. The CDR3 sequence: CASSVRDRGVHEQFF. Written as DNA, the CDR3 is TGTGCCAGCAGTGTTCGGGACAGGGGTGTCCATGAGCAGTTCTTC.